This entry is about one T cell receptor beta chain. The donor population consisted of healthy HIV-negative adults with no recent acute infections or vaccinations. CD45RA-negative memory and CD45RA+ naive subsets were split from the CD4+ cells. The CDR3 totals 11 residues. The sample comes from a study of shared clonotypes between healthy human individuals. Splitting of each subset's genomic DNA was done evenly across several immunoSEQ plates. As handled by the study authors: In the immunoSEQ data, sequences were junction-only and lacked quality scores, so filtering differed. Here immunoSEQ multiplex PCR was the method, and the copy in TCRdb shows in-frame clones only, minus some. The DNA was the basis for D and trimming; V, J and clone size are from that table. The profile shows 2,100,000 or so clones, approximately 94% of them singletons.

Sequencing was done on a sample of naive CD4+ T cells sorted from blood. Described subset: CD45RA+ positively selected. The V call is TRBV21-1, the J call TRBJ2-5. TRBV21-1 is annotated as a pseudogene. This receptor was identified in a man aged 18-30 years in good health. CDR3 sequence: CASRGRETQYF. The CDR3 DNA follows: TGTGCCAGCAGAGGGCGGGAGACCCAGTACTTC.